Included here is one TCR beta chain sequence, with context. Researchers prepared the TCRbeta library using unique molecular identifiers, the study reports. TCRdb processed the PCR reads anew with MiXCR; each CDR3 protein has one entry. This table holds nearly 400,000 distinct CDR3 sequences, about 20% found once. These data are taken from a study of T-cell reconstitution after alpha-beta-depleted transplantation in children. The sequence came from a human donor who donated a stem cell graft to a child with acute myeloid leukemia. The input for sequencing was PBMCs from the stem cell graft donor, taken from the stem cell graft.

The CDR3, as DNA: TGTGCCAGCAGCCAAAGCGGGAGAGGGTACAATGAGCAGTTCTTC. It encodes CASSQSGRGYNEQFF. The rearrangement uses TRBV28 and TRBJ2-1; 8 bases map to TRBD2. With 6 bases clipped from V and 4 bases from J, the junction kept 8 bases outside the gene matches. Looked up from germline, CDR1 is MDHEN and CDR2 is SYDVKM. The CDR3 spans 15 residues.